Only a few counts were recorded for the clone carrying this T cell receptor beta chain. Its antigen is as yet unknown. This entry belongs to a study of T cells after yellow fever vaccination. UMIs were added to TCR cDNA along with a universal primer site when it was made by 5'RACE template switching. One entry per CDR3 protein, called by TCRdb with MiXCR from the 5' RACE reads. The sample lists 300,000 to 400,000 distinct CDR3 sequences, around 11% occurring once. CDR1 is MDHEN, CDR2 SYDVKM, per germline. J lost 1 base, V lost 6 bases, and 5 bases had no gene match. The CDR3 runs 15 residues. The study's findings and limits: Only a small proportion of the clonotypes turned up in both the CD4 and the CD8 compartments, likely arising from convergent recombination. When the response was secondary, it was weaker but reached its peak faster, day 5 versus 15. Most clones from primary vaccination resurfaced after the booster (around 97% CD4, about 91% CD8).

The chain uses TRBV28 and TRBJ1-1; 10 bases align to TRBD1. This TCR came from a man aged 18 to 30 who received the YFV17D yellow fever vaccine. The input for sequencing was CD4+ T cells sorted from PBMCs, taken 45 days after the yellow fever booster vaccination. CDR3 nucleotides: TGTGCCAGCAGGGACAGGGGGGTAGAGAACACTGAAGCTTTCTTT. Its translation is CASRDRGVENTEAFF.